The clone carrying this T cell receptor (beta chain) has only a few counts. V lost 1 base, J lost 1 base, and 5 bases lay in between. CDR1 is SGDLS and CDR2 is YYNGEE in the germline V gene. The CDR3 runs 13 residues. The data derive from a study of T-cell memory formation after mild COVID-19. TCRdb re-called the 5' RACE reads through MiXCR, storing one row per CDR3 protein. The data show around 400,000 distinct CDR3 sequences, with more than 20% seen just once and roughly 8.7% held by the top ten. Input material: PBMCs or a T cell subset sorted from them (not recorded which). The rearrangement links TRBV9 to TRBJ1-1, with D uncertain. The origin of this receptor is an adult woman who had mild COVID-19 (a few samples of this study predate the infection). Cell type and time point are not known. The CDR3 loop is CASSVQSNTEAFF. The CDR3 coding sequence is TGTGCCAGCAGCGTACAGTCGAACACTGAAGCTTTCTTT.